This T cell receptor beta chain was recovered during a study of blood T cell repertoires in COVID-19. Study background: In each case, the material was cDNA or gDNA derived from T cells, B-cell-depleted T cells, or PBMCs.

CDR3 size: 13 residues. V gave up 1 base and J gave up 5 bases, with 6 bases separating them. From germline, CDR1 is SGHRS and CDR2 YFSETQ. As processed by the authors: Cell counts per sample came from amplifying reference gene primers. Assay used: immunoSEQ multiplex PCR; TCRdb lists only in-frame clones, some missing. That table furnishes V, J and clone size, whereas the DNA furnished D and trimming. This sample has some 220,000 clones, with roughly 80% found just once. The material sequenced was peripheral blood. The TCR comes from a woman aged 80 or older with active or convalescent COVID-19. The chain has TRBV5-1 and TRBJ1-4; D is unclear. DNA of the CDR3: TGCGCCAGCAGCTTGATACTAAATGAAAAACTGTTTTTT. Its protein product is CASSLILNEKLFF.